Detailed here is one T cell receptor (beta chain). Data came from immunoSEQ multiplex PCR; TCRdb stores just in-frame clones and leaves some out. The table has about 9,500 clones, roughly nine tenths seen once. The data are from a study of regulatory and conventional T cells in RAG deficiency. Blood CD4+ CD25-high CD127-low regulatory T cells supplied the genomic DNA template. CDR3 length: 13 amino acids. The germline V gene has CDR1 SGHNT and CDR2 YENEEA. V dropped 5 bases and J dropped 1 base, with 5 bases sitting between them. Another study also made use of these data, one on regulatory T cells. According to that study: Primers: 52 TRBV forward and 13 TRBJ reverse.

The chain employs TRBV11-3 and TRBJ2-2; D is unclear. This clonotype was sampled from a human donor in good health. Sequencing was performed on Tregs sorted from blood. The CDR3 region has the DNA TGTGCCAGCAGCCCGATGAACACCGGGGAGCTGTTTTTT. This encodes CASSPMNTGELFF.